This entry describes one T cell receptor beta chain. Using immunoSEQ multiplex PCR, the repertoire was profiled, and TCRdb retains in-frame clones only, with some absent. The data contain some 71,000 clones, around 92% of them singletons. These data originate in a study of control samples from healthy donors and cancer patients. Germline assignment: CDR1 WSHSY and CDR2 SAAADI. J lost 5 bases, V lost 5 bases, and 8 bases had no gene match. CDR3 size: 16 residues. V is TRBV10-2 and J is TRBJ1-6, with 8 bases fitting TRBD1. Material: PBMCs. The receptor was isolated from a man aged 55 to 70 with lung cancer. The CDR3 DNA sequence: TGCGCCAGCAGTCTTTCGGACAGGGAAGATAATTCACCCCTCCACTTT. Translation gives CASSLSDREDNSPLHF.